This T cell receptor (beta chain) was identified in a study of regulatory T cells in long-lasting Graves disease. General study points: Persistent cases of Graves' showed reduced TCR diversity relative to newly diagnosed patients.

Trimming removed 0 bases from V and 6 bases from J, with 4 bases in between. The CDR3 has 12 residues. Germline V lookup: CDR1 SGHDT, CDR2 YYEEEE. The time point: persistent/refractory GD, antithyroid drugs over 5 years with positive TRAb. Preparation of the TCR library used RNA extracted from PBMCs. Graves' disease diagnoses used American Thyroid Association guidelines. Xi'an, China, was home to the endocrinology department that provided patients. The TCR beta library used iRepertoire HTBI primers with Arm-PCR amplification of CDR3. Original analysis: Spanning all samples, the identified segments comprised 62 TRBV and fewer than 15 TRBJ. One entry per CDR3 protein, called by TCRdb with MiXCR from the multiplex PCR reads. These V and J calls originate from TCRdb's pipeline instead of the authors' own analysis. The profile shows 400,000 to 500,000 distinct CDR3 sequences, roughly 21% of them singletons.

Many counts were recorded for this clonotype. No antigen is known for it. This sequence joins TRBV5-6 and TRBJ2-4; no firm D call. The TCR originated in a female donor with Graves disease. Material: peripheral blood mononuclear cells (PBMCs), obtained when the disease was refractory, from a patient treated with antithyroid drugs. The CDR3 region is CASSLVRNIQYF. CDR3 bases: TGTGCCAGCAGCTTGGTCCGAAACATTCAGTACTTC. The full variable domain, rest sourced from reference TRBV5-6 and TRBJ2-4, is DAGVTQSPTHLIKTRGQQVTLRCSPKSGHDTVSWYQQALGQGPQFIFQYYEEEERQRGNFPDRFSGHQFPNYSSELNVNALLLGDSALYLCASSLVRNIQYFGAGTRLSVL.